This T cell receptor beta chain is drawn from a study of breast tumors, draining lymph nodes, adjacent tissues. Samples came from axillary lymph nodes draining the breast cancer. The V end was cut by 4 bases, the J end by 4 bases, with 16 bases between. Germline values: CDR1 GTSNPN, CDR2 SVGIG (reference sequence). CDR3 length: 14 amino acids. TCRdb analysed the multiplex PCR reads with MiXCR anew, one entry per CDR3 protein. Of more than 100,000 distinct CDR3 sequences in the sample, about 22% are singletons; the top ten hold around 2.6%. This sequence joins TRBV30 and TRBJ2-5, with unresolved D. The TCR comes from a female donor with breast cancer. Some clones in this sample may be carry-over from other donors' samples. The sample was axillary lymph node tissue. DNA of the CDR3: TGTGCCTGGAACCCCAGGAGAGGTGGAGAGACCCAGTACTTC. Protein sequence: CAWNPRRGGETQYF.